This T cell receptor (beta chain) was sequenced during a study of neurological immune-mediated disorders. In its sample, this clonotype was seen many times. 5'RACE with 10-nucleotide random UMIs produced the cDNA. TCRdb re-called the 5' RACE reads through MiXCR, storing one row per CDR3 protein. Of more than 13,000 distinct CDR3 sequences listed, under 11% were seen once; the top ten hold 20% to 25%. Unsorted libraries came from 2 million PBMCs stored at -80 °C. This TCR was sampled from a woman aged 40 to 49 in good health. Sequences were obtained from PBMCs.

The DNA for the CDR3 is TGTGCCAGCATCAAGGGGGGTACTCCGGCCTATGGCTACACCTTC. Its protein is CASIKGGTPAYGYTF. The J gene is TRBJ1-2, the V gene TRBV2; possibly TRBD1 for D (6 bases). V dropped 7 bases and J dropped 4 bases, with 19 bases sitting between them. The germline V gene has CDR1 SNHLY and CDR2 FYNNEI. The CDR3 contains 15 residues.